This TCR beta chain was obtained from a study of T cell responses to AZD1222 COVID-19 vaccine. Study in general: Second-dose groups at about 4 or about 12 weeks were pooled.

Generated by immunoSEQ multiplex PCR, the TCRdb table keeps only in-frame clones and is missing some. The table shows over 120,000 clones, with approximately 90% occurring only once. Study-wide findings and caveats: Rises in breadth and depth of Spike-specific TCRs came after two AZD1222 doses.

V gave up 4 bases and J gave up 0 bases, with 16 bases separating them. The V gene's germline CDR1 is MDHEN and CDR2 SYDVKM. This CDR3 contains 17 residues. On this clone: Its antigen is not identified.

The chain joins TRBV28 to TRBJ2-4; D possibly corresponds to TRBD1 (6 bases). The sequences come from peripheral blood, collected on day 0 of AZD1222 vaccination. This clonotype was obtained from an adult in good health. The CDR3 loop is CASSSLGQTAAKNIQYF. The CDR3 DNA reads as TGTGCCAGCAGTTCCCTAGGACAGACAGCAGCCAAAAACATTCAGTACTTC.